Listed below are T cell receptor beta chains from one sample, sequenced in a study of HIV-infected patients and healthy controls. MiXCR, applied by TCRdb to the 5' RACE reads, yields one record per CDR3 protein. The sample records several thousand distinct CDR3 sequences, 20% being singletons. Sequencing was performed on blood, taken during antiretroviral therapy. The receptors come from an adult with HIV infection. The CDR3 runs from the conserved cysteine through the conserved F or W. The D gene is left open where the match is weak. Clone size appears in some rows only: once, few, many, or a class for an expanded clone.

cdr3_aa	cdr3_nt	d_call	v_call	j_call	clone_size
CASRLLAGGYNEQFF	TGTGCCAGCAGATTACTAGCGGGGGGATACAATGAGCAGTTCTTC	TRBD2	TRBV7-9	TRBJ2-1	few
CASSFLESTEAFF	TGTGCCAGCAGCTTCCTAGAGAGCACTGAAGCTTTCTTT	NA	TRBV7-9	TRBJ1-1	NA
CASSEDPNSYYNSPLHF	TGCGCCAGCAGCGAGGACCCAAATAGTTACTATAATTCACCCCTCCACTTT	NA	TRBV4-1	TRBJ1-6	medium-sized
CASSLVPGQFYGYTF	TGTGCCAGCAGCTTAGTTCCGGGACAGTTCTATGGCTACACCTTC	TRBD1	TRBV13	TRBJ1-2	medium-sized
CSARDLEAFF	TGCAGCGCCCGGGACCTTGAAGCTTTCTTT	NA	TRBV29-1	TRBJ1-1	medium-sized
CASSYGGTSGGAGETQYF	TGTGCCAGCAGTTACGGAGGGACTAGCGGGGGGGCGGGAGAGACCCAGTACTTC	TRBD2	TRBV6-5	TRBJ2-5	medium-sized
CASRRTEMNTEAFF	TGTGCCAGCAGGCGGACAGAGATGAACACTGAAGCTTTCTTT	NA	TRBV6-2/TRBV6-3	TRBJ1-1	medium-sized
CASSTGTRIMNTEAFF	TGTGCCAGCAGCACTGGGACGCGCATCATGAACACTGAAGCTTTCTTT	NA	TRBV5-6	TRBJ1-1	many
CASSLLENTQYF	TGTGCCAGCAGCTTATTAGAAAATACGCAGTATTTT	NA	TRBV7-9	TRBJ2-3	medium-sized
CASSAGQADSPLHF	TGTGCCAGCAGCGCGGGACAGGCGGATTCACCCCTCCACTTT	TRBD1	TRBV9	TRBJ1-6	few
CSVGSGGTEAFF	TGCAGCGTTGGCTCAGGGGGCACTGAAGCTTTCTTT	TRBD1	TRBV29-1	TRBJ1-1	medium-sized
CASSLDLRWVTEAFF	TGTGCCAGCAGCTTAGATCTTAGGTGGGTCACTGAAGCTTTCTTT	NA	TRBV7-9	TRBJ1-1	NA
CASRTGIEAFF	TGTGCCAGCCGGACAGGGATTGAAGCTTTCTTT	TRBD1	TRBV6-5	TRBJ1-1	medium-sized
CASSLAYQETQYF	TGTGCCAGCAGCTTAGCCTACCAAGAGACCCAGTACTTC	NA	TRBV7-2	TRBJ2-5	medium-sized
CASSPGTSGQETQYF	TGTGCCAGCAGCCCCGGGACTAGCGGGCAAGAGACCCAGTACTTC	TRBD2	TRBV9	TRBJ2-5	many
CASSYNPRGLGYTF	TGTGCCAGCAGTTATAACCCCAGGGGGCTAGGCTACACCTTC	TRBD1	TRBV6-5	TRBJ1-2	medium-sized
CASSIQNSPLHF	TGTGCCAGTAGTATACAGAATTCACCCCTCCACTTT	NA	TRBV19	TRBJ1-6	many
CASKTRGAGADTQYF	TGTGCCAGTAAAACTAGGGGGGCCGGGGCAGATACGCAGTATTTT	NA	TRBV27	TRBJ2-3	few
CASSSDRGSPETQYF	TGTGCCAGCAGCAGCGACAGGGGAAGCCCAGAGACCCAGTACTTC	TRBD1	TRBV5-5	TRBJ2-5	NA
CASSYTWANEQFF	TGTGCCAGCAGTTACACTTGGGCAAATGAGCAGTTCTTC	NA	TRBV6-6	TRBJ2-1	medium-sized
CASSRQGPGVQPQHF	TGTGCCAGCAGCCGACAGGGTCCAGGGGTTCAGCCCCAGCATTTT	TRBD1	TRBV7-9	TRBJ1-5	few
CASSLNSNNEQFF	TGCGCCAGCAGCTTAAACAGCAACAATGAGCAGTTCTTC	NA	TRBV5-1	TRBJ2-1	medium-sized
CASSQVEGTEAFF	TGTGCCAGCAGCCAAGTGGAGGGCACTGAAGCTTTCTTT	NA	TRBV7-9	TRBJ1-1	NA
CASSLGTKAYEQYF	TGTGCCAGCAGCTTAGGAACCAAGGCCTACGAGCAGTACTTC	NA	TRBV11-2	TRBJ2-7	medium-sized
CASSTGTSGGSSYNEQFF	TGTGCCAGCAGCACTGGGACTAGCGGGGGGAGCTCCTACAATGAGCAGTTCTTC	TRBD2	TRBV5-4	TRBJ2-1	many
CASSPQLNTEAFF	TGCGCCAGCAGCCCCCAGTTGAACACTGAAGCTTTCTTT	NA	TRBV4-1	TRBJ1-1	NA
CASSFPTGPSYGYTF	TGTGCCAGCAGCTTCCCGACAGGGCCTAGCTATGGCTACACCTTC	TRBD1	TRBV5-4	TRBJ1-2	NA
CASGISSRSIDVEAFF	TGTGCCAGTGGTATAAGTTCCAGAAGTATTGACGTTGAAGCTTTCTTT	NA	TRBV19	TRBJ1-1	NA
CASSGGQYGATDTQYF	TGTGCCAGCAGTGGGGGACAGTACGGGGCCACAGATACGCAGTATTTT	TRBD1	TRBV2	TRBJ2-3	medium-sized
CASSPRGQQETQYF	TGTGCCAGTAGTCCAAGGGGGCAGCAAGAGACCCAGTACTTC	TRBD1	TRBV19	TRBJ2-5	medium-sized
CASSGGYPVNTEAFF	TGTGCCAGCTCCGGGGGTTATCCGGTGAACACTGAAGCTTTCTTT	NA	TRBV18	TRBJ1-1	medium-sized
CSAQDRGSGNTIYF	TGCAGTGCGCAAGACAGGGGGTCTGGAAACACCATATATTTT	TRBD1	TRBV20-1	TRBJ1-3	medium-sized
CSVAPTVGELFF	TGCAGCGTTGCCCCAACCGTCGGGGAGCTGTTTTTT	NA	TRBV29-1	TRBJ2-2	few
CSVHSGTSGGLEVAKNIQYF	TGCAGTGTCCACTCCGGGACTAGCGGGGGGCTCGAGGTGGCCAAAAACATTCAGTACTTC	TRBD2	TRBV20-1	TRBJ2-4	many